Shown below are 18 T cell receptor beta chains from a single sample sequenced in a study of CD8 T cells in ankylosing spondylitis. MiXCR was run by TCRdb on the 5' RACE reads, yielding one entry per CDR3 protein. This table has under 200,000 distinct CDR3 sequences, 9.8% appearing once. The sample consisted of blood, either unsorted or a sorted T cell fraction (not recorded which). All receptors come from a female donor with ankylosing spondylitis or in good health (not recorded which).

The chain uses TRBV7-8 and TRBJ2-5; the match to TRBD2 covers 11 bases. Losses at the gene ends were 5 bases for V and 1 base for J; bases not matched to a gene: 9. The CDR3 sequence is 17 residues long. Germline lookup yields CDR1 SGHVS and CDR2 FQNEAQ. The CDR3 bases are TGTGCCAGCAGCCTCTTAGCGGGAGGGAGGTCCCAAGAGACCCAGTACTTC. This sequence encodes CASSLLAGGRSQETQYF.

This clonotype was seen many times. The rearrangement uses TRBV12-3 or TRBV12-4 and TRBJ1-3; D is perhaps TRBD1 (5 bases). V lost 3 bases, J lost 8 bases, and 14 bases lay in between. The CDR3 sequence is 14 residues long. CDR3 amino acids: CASSFGGTGYTIYF. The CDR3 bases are TGTGCCAGCAGTTTCGGAGGGACTGGCTACACCATATATTTT.

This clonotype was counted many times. Here the CDR3 DNA reads TGCAGTGCTACCTTGACTAGCTATGAGCAGTTCTTC. It is translated as CSATLTSYEQFF. This chain links TRBV20-1 with TRBJ2-1, with TRBD2 matching 7 bases. Losses at the gene ends were 4 bases for V and 8 bases for J; bases not matched to a gene: 5. The CDR3 has 12 residues. Germline CDR1 is DFQATT and CDR2 is SNEGSKA (reference sequence).

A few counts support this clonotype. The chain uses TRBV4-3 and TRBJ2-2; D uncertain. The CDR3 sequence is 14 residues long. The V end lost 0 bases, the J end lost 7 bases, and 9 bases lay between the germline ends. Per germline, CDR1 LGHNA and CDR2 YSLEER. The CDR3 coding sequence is TGCGCCAGCAGCCAAGATATGACGCACGGGGAGCTGTTTTTT. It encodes CASSQDMTHGELFF.

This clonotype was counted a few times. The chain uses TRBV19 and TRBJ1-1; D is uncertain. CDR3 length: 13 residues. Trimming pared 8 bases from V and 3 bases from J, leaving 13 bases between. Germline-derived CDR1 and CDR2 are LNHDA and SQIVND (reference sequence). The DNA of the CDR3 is TGTGCCAGTGTGGTGGAAGGCGACACTGAAGCTTTCTTT. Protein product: CASVVEGDTEAFF. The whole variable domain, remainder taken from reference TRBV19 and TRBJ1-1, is DGGITQSPKYLFRKEGQNVTLSCEQNLNHDAMYWYRQDPGQGLRLIYYSQIVNDFQKGDIAEGYSVSREKKESFPLTVTSAQKNPTAFYLCASVVEGDTEAFFGQGTRLTVV.

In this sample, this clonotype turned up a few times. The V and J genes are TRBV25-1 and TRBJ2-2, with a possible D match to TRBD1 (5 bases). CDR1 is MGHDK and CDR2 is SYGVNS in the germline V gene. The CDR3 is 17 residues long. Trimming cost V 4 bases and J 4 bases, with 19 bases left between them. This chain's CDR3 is CASSVGGYGAGTGELFF. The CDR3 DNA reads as TGTGCCAGCAGTGTAGGCGGCTATGGGGCCGGCACCGGGGAGCTGTTTTTT.

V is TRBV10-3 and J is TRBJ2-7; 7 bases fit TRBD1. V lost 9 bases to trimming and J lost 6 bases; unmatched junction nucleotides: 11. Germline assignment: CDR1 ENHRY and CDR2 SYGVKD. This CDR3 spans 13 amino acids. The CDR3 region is CAIGTDIGIEQYF. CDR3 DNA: TGTGCCATTGGGACAGACATCGGTATCGAGCAGTACTTC.

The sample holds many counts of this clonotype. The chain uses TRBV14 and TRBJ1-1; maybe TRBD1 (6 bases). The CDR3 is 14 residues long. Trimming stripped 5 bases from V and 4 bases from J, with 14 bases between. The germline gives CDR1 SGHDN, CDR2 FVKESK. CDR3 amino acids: CASSAQGLGTEAFF. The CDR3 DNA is TGTGCCAGCAGCGCCCAGGGGCTGGGCACTGAAGCTTTCTTT.

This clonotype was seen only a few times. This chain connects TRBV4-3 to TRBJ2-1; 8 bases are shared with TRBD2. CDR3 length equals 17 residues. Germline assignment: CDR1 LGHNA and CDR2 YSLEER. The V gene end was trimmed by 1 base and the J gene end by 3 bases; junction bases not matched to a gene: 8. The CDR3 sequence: CASSQVWREDFYNEQFF. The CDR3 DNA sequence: TGCGCCAGCAGCCAAGTCTGGCGGGAGGACTTCTACAATGAGCAGTTCTTC.

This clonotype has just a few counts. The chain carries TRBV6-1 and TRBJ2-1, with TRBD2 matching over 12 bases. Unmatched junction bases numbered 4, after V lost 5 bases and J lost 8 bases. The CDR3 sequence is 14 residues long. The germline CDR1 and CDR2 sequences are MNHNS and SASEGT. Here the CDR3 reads CASSRLAGVDEQFF. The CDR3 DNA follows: TGTGCCAGCAGTCGACTAGCGGGAGTGGATGAGCAGTTCTTC.

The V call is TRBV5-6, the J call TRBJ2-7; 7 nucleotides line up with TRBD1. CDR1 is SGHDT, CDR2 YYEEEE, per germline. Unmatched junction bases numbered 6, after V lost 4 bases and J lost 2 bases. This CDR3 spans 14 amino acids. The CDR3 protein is CASSLLGQTYEQYF. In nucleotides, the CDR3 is TGTGCCAGCAGCCTACTGGGACAGACCTACGAGCAGTACTTC. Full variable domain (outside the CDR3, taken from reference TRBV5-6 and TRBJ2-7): DAGVTQSPTHLIKTRGQQVTLRCSPKSGHDTVSWYQQALGQGPQFIFQYYEEEERQRGNFPDRFSGHQFPNYSSELNVNALLLGDSALYLCASSLLGQTYEQYFGPGTRLTVT.

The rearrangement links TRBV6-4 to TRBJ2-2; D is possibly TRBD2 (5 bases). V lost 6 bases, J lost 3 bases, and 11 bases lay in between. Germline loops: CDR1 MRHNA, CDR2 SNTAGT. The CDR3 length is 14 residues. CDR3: CASRGAPDTGELFF. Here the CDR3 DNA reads TGTGCCAGCAGGGGAGCCCCTGACACCGGGGAGCTGTTTTTT.

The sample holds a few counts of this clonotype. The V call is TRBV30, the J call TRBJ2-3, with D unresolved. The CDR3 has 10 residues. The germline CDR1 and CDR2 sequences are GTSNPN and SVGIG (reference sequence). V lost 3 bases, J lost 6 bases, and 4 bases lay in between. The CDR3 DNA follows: TGTGCCTGGAGGACGGATACGCAGTATTTT. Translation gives CAWRTDTQYF.

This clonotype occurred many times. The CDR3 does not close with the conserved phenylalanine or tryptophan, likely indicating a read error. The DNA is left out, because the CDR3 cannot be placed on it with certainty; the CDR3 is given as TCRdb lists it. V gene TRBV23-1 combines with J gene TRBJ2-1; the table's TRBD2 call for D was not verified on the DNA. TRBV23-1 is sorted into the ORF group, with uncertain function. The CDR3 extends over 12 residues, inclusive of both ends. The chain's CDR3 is CASSEGLAGGFS.

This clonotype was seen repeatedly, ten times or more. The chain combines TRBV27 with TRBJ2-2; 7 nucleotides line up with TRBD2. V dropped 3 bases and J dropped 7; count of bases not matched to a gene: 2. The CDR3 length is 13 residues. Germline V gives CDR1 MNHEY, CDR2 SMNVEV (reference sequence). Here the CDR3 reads CASSLGGSGELFF. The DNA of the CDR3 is TGTGCCAGCAGTTTGGGAGGGAGCGGGGAGCTGTTTTTT.

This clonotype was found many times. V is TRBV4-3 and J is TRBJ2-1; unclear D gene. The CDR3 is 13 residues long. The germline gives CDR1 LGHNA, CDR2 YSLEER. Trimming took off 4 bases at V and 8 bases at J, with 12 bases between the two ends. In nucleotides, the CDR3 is TGCGCCAGCAGCCCCCCCGGCGGTGATGAGCAGTTCTTC. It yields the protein CASSPPGGDEQFF.

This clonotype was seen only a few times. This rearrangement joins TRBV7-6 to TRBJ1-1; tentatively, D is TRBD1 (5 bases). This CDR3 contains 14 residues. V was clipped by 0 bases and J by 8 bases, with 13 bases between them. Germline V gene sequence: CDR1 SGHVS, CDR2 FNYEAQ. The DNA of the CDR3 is TGTGCCAGCAGCTTAGCGCCAGGGAGCCTGGAAGCTTTCTTT. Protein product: CASSLAPGSLEAFF.

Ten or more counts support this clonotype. In DNA, the CDR3 is TGTGCCAGCAGCGTTACAGGGTCCTACCTTTATGGCTACACCTTC. This gives the protein CASSVTGSYLYGYTF. The chain carries TRBV9 and TRBJ1-2; a weak D match, TRBD1 (6 bases). The CDR3 sequence is 15 residues long. Germline V gives CDR1 SGDLS, CDR2 YYNGEE. Trimming cost V 2 bases and J 5 bases, with 16 bases left between them.